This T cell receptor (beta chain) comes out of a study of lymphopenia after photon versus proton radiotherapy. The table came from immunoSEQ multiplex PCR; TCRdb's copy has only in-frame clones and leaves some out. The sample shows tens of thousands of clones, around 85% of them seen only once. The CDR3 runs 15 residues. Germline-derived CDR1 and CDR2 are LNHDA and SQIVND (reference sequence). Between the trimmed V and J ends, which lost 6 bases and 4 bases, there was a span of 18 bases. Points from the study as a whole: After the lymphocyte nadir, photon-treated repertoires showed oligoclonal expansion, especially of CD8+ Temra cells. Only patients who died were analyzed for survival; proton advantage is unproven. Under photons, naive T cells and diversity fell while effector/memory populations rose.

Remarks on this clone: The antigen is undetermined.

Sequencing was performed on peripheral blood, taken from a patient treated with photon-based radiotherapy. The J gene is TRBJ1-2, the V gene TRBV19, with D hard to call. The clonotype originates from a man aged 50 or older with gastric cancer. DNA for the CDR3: TGTGCCAGTAGCATCCCGGAGGCCTTGACCTATGGCTACACCTTC. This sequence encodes CASSIPEALTYGYTF.